Following are 30 T cell receptor beta chains from one sample sequenced in a study of T cells in tuberculosis. Noted time point: new active TB diagnosis, blood taken before or within 7 days of starting treatment. The method was immunoSEQ multiplex PCR; TCRdb's version includes in-frame clones alone and lacks a portion of them. The top ten hold approximately 2.4% of the sample, which has fewer than 40,000 clones, less than 95% seen once. This specimen was PBMCs, taken at tuberculosis diagnosis. Receptor source: an adult with tuberculosis.

The chain recombines TRBV30 with TRBJ2-2, with 7 bases lining up with TRBD1. The CDR3 consists of 14 residues. The V gene's germline CDR1 is GTSNPN and CDR2 SVGIG (reference sequence). V trimming: 2 bases; J trimming: 6 bases; junction bases outside the gene matches: 6. The CDR3 coding sequence is TGTGCCTGGAGTAGGGACAGAGAGGCCGGGGAGCTGTTTTTT. It translates to CAWSRDREAGELFF.

The rearrangement uses TRBV29-1 and TRBJ1-5; possible D gene TRBD1, 6 bases. V was trimmed by 4 bases and J by 3 bases, leaving 7 bases between them. CDR3 size: 12 residues. Germline CDR1 reads SQVTM; CDR2 reads ANQGSEA. The CDR3 sequence: CSVAGHNQPQHF. CDR3 sequence (DNA): TGCAGCGTTGCGGGACACAATCAGCCCCAGCATTTT.

The chain has TRBV5-1 and TRBJ2-3; the match to TRBD2 covers 7 bases. CDR1 SGHRS and CDR2 YFSETQ come from the germline V gene. V dropped 0 bases and J dropped 1; count of bases not matched to a gene: 5. CDR3 size: 16 residues. The CDR3 is CASSLVGLAGTDTQYF. Written as DNA, the CDR3 is TGCGCCAGCAGCTTGGTAGGTCTAGCGGGCACAGATACGCAGTATTTT.

In DNA form, the CDR3 reads TGTGCCAGCACCCCGGGACTAGCGGGGGGGCGGGCTAAAGAGACCCAGTACTTC. Protein product: CASTPGLAGGRAKETQYF. The V gene is TRBV7-2, the J gene TRBJ2-5; TRBD2 aligns across 16 bases. Unmatched junction bases numbered 11, after V lost 7 bases and J lost 3 bases. The CDR3 consists of 18 residues. Germline CDR1 is SGHTA and CDR2 is FQGNSA.

The chain carries TRBV15 and TRBJ2-3; 8 bases are a match to TRBD2. The CDR3 consists of 16 residues. The ends lost 3 bases at V and 1 base at J; junction bases unmatched: 6. Germline values: CDR1 LNHNV, CDR2 YYDKDF (reference sequence). The CDR3 DNA reads TGTGCCACCAGCAGGGACGTGCGGGGGGGCACAGATACGCAGTATTTT. This encodes CATSRDVRGGTDTQYF.

This chain links TRBV6-6 with TRBJ1-3, with D hard to call. This CDR3 has 13 amino acids. Germline CDR1 MNHNY, CDR2 SVGAGI (reference sequence). With 5 bases removed from V and 3 bases from J, the gap between germline ends came to 8 bases. The CDR3 nucleotides read TGTGCCAGCAGTCAGAAAGTTGGAAACACCATATATTTT. Protein: CASSQKVGNTIYF.

The rearrangement joins TRBV19 to TRBJ2-1, with D possibly matching TRBD1 (6 bases). Trimming cost V 1 base and J 3 bases, with 10 bases left between them. The CDR3 length is 15 residues. CDR1 is LNHDA and CDR2 is SQIVND in the germline V gene (reference sequence). The CDR3 sequence is CASSIATGLYNEQFF. The CDR3 DNA is TGTGCCAGTAGTATAGCGACAGGTCTCTACAATGAGCAGTTCTTC.

This chain uses TRBV4-3 with TRBJ2-7; a possible D gene is TRBD1 (5 bases). Germline CDR1 is LGHNA and CDR2 is YSLEER. The CDR3 spans 15 residues. Trimming took off 4 bases at V and 0 bases at J, with 13 bases between the two ends. The DNA for the CDR3 is TGCGCCAGCAGCCCGTTTAAGGGGCCCTCCTACGAGCAGTACTTC. Translation gives CASSPFKGPSYEQYF.

The rearrangement joins TRBV7-2 to TRBJ1-5; D is uncertain. CDR3 size: 14 residues. The ends were cut back, 2 bases at V and 9 bases at J, with 14 bases in the middle. Germline V CDR1 and CDR2: SGHTA, FQGNSA. The CDR3 DNA is TGTGCCAGCAGCTTATCCGAGGGAATAACGCCCCAGCATTTT. Translated, it gives CASSLSEGITPQHF. Full variable domain (remainder filled in from reference TRBV7-2 and TRBJ1-5): GAGVSQSPSNKVTEKGKDVELRCDPISGHTALYWYRQSLGQGLEFLIYFQGNSAPDKSGLPSDRFSAERTGGSVSTLTIQRTQQEDSAVYLCASSLSEGITPQHFGDGTRLSIL.

This sequence joins TRBV5-1 and TRBJ2-1, with 8 bases lining up with TRBD1. The V gene's germline CDR1 is SGHRS and CDR2 YFSETQ. CDR3 length: 14 amino acids. The junction had 2 bases not matched to a gene; V was cut back by 0 bases and J by 6 bases. The CDR3 DNA reads TGCGCCAGCAGCTTGGTTACAGGGGGCAATGAGCAGTTCTTC. The encoded protein is CASSLVTGGNEQFF.

The V call is TRBV27, the J call TRBJ2-1; 7 nucleotides align to TRBD1. The V and J ends lost 6 bases and 5 bases, in that order; junction bases with no gene match: 13. Looked up from germline, CDR1 is MNHEY and CDR2 is SMNVEV (reference sequence). The CDR3 runs 16 residues. The CDR3 reads CASRLPGRGSHNEQFF. CDR3 DNA: TGTGCCAGCAGACTACCGGGCAGGGGGTCCCACAATGAGCAGTTCTTC.

The J gene is TRBJ2-1, the V gene TRBV19; 11 bases are shared with TRBD2. Trimming took 4 bases from V and 3 from J; bases not matched to a gene: 2. This CDR3 region has 15 residues. The V gene's germline CDR1 is LNHDA and CDR2 SQIVND (reference sequence). The CDR3 sequence: CASSTLAGGYNEQFF. The CDR3 nucleotides read TGTGCCAGTAGTACTCTAGCGGGGGGCTACAATGAGCAGTTCTTC.

The CDR3 region has the DNA TGTGCCAGCAGCCCCCCCCCAACTGGCAATCAGCCCCAGCATTTT. Encoded protein: CASSPPPTGNQPQHF. V is TRBV6-1 and J is TRBJ1-5; no definite D call. V lost 6 bases to trimming and J lost 2 bases, with 14 bases between them. This CDR3 spans 15 amino acids. Germline lookup yields CDR1 MNHNS and CDR2 SASEGT.

A note on this clone: Other DNA sequences from this sample encode an identical CDR3 as well. This chain uses TRBV10-2 with TRBJ2-7, with TRBD1 matching over 10 bases. Per the germline V gene, CDR1 is WSHSY and CDR2 is SAAADI. The V and J ends lost 9 bases and 2 bases, in that order; junction bases with no gene match: 19. The CDR3 has 18 residues. This chain's CDR3 is CASSSTTPGQGFTYEQYF. DNA for the CDR3: TGCGCCAGTAGCTCGACTACCCCGGGACAGGGGTTTACCTACGAGCAGTACTTC.

Of note for this clone: Other nucleotide sequences in the sample specify the same CDR3. This rearrangement joins TRBV6-5 to TRBJ1-6, with TRBD1 matching over 11 bases. Unmatched junction bases numbered 7, after V lost 7 bases and J lost 8 bases. The germline V gene has CDR1 MNHEY and CDR2 SVGAGI. The CDR3 covers 15 residues. The CDR3 DNA follows: TGTGCCAGCACCGAGGACAGGGGGCGCTATTCACCCCTCCACTTT. Its protein product is CASTEDRGRYSPLHF.

As to this clone: The sample has other DNA sequences that encode this CDR3 too. The chain carries TRBV20-1 and TRBJ2-1; tentative D call: TRBD1 (5 bases). V was cut by 3 bases and J by 5 bases, with 5 bases left in between. The germline V gene encodes CDR1 DFQATT and CDR2 SNEGSKA (reference sequence). The CDR3 is 11 amino acids. As DNA, the CDR3 is TGCAGTGCTAGGGGGCACAATGAGCAGTTCTTC. Protein product: CSARGHNEQFF.

V usage is TRBV6-1 and J usage is TRBJ1-2, with 10 bases aligning to TRBD1. Germline lookup yields CDR1 MNHNS and CDR2 SASEGT. The V and J ends lost 2 bases and 4 bases, in that order; junction bases with no gene match: 4. This CDR3 comprises 15 residues. CDR3 coding DNA: TGTGCCAGCAGTGAATCCGGGACAGGGGCCTATGGCTACACCTTC. This sequence encodes CASSESGTGAYGYTF.

This clone was recorded once. J is TRBJ1-5 and V is TRBV2, with TRBD1 matching 7 bases. The CDR3 is 15 amino acids. V shed 6 bases, J shed 6 bases, and the junction held 11 bases outside the gene matches. The V gene's germline CDR1 is SNHLY and CDR2 FYNNEI. The CDR3 DNA reads TGTGCCAGCAGGCACCAGGGGGTCGTCAGTCAGCCCCAGCATTTT. Its protein product is CASRHQGVVSQPQHF.

This rearrangement joins TRBV20-1 to TRBJ2-3, with a tentative D call TRBD2 (6 bases). Per germline, CDR1 DFQATT and CDR2 SNEGSKA (reference sequence). V gave up 3 bases and J gave up 13 bases, with 11 bases separating them. The CDR3 is 10 residues long. The CDR3 is CSASERGKYF. For the CDR3, the DNA is TGCAGTGCTAGTGAGCGCGGGAAGTATTTT.

The genes are TRBV5-6 and TRBJ2-3; 11 bases fit TRBD1. Losses at the gene ends were 3 bases for V and 3 bases for J; bases not matched to a gene: 9. Germline V gene data show CDR1 as SGHDT and CDR2 as YYEEEE. The CDR3 runs 17 residues. The CDR3 loop is CASSSSGTGGFTDTQYF. DNA of the CDR3: TGTGCCAGCAGCTCTTCCGGGACAGGGGGTTTTACAGATACGCAGTATTTT. Based on the CDR3 plus reference TRBV5-6 and TRBJ2-3, the full variable domain is DAGVTQSPTHLIKTRGQQVTLRCSPKSGHDTVSWYQQALGQGPQFIFQYYEEEERQRGNFPDRFSGHQFPNYSSELNVNALLLGDSALYLCASSSSGTGGFTDTQYFGPGTRLTVL.

The sample holds a few counts of this clone. The rearrangement joins TRBV19 to TRBJ2-3, with 10 bases fitting TRBD1. V lost 5 bases, J lost 4 bases, and 3 bases stayed unmatched. This CDR3 comprises 14 residues. From germline, CDR1 is LNHDA and CDR2 SQIVND (reference sequence). CDR3 sequence reads: CASSLGQGADTQYF. The CDR3, as DNA: TGTGCCAGTAGTCTCGGACAGGGGGCAGATACGCAGTATTTT.

The V gene is TRBV9, the J gene TRBJ1-2, with 10 bases matching TRBD1. This CDR3 is built from 16 residues. Germline loops: CDR1 SGDLS, CDR2 YYNGEE. V dropped 0 bases and J dropped 7; count of bases not matched to a gene: 9. The CDR3 DNA reads TGTGCCAGCAGCGTAGTTAGAGGGGACAGGGGTGTTGGCTACACCTTC. Residues: CASSVVRGDRGVGYTF.

The chain carries TRBV15 and TRBJ1-1; maybe TRBD1 (5 bases). CDR3 length: 16 amino acids. V lost 3 bases, J lost 3 bases, and 17 bases lay in between. Germline V CDR1 and CDR2: LNHNV, YYDKDF (reference sequence). CDR3 nucleotide sequence: TGTGCCACCAGCAGGGGGCTTGGGGCAGGGCACACTGAAGCTTTCTTT. Translation gives CATSRGLGAGHTEAFF.

The chain is built from TRBV2 and TRBJ2-3; 9 nucleotides match TRBD2. CDR1 is SNHLY, CDR2 FYNNEI, per germline. The CDR3 sequence is 15 residues long. J lost 4 bases, V lost 10 bases, and 12 bases had no gene match. The CDR3 DNA reads TGTGCCACGTCTACCCAGCGGGGGGCCCCAGATACGCAGTATTTT. As protein: CATSTQRGAPDTQYF.

The chain is built from TRBV7-2 and TRBJ2-7, with TRBD2 matching over 7 bases. Trimming at V came to 0 bases and at J to 5 bases, leaving 4 bases not matched to a gene. Looked up from germline, CDR1 is SGHTA and CDR2 is FQGNSA. The CDR3 spans 14 residues. The CDR3 sequence: CASSLAGGSHEQYV. Here the CDR3 DNA reads TGTGCCAGCAGCTTAGCGGGGGGGAGCCACGAGCAGTACGTC.

The rearrangement joins TRBV28 to TRBJ1-2, with a possible D match to TRBD1 (6 bases). Trimming pared 5 bases from V and 8 bases from J, leaving 15 bases between. CDR3 size: 13 residues. CDR1 MDHEN and CDR2 SYDVKM come from the germline V gene. CDR3 amino acids: CASSVQGPMGYTF. The CDR3, as DNA: TGTGCCAGCAGTGTTCAGGGGCCAATGGGCTACACCTTC.

V and J are TRBV5-4 and TRBJ2-7; 8 positions match TRBD1. The CDR3 has 14 amino acids. Unmatched junction bases numbered 4, after V lost 0 bases and J lost 5 bases. In germline, CDR1 is SGHNT, CDR2 YYREEE (reference sequence). The CDR3 bases are TGTGCCAGCAGCTTGGACAGGGGGTTGGACGAGCAGTACTTC. Protein product: CASSLDRGLDEQYF.

The genes are TRBV7-3 and TRBJ2-7; D perhaps matches TRBD2 (5 bases). CDR3 size: 12 residues. From germline, CDR1 is SGHTA and CDR2 FQGTGA. V lost 4 bases and J lost 7, with 11 bases in between. CDR3 in amino acids: CASSSGMGEQYF. The CDR3 nucleotides read TGTGCCAGCAGCTCCGGGATGGGGGAGCAGTACTTC. The variable domain in full, completed from reference TRBV7-3 and TRBJ2-7, reads GAGVSQTPSNKVTEKGKYVELRCDPISGHTALYWYRQSLGQGPEFLIYFQGTGAADDSGLPNDRFFAVRPEGSVSTLKIQRTERGDSAVYLCASSSGMGEQYFGPGTRLTVT.

The genes are TRBV5-1 and TRBJ2-3; D is undetermined. Trimming removed 6 bases at V and 1 base at J, with 3 bases between. The CDR3 loop spans 11 amino acids. Germline CDR1 reads SGHRS; CDR2 reads YFSETQ. In nucleotides, the CDR3 is TGCGCCAGCACAGGCACAGATACGCAGTATTTT. It encodes CASTGTDTQYF.

This chain uses TRBV11-2 with TRBJ2-1; TRBD1 matches at 9 bases. The CDR3 runs to 15 residues. The germline V gene encodes CDR1 SGHAT and CDR2 FQNNGV. The trim removed 5 bases at V and 9 bases at J, leaving 11 bases unmatched. CDR3 bases: TGTGCCAGCAGCCTTAGACAGGGGGGGCCAACTGAGCAGTTCTTC. Its translation: CASSLRQGGPTEQFF. The full variable domain, rest sourced from reference TRBV11-2 and TRBJ2-1, is EAGVAQSPRYKIIEKRQSVAFWCNPISGHATLYWYQQILGQGPKLLIQFQNNGVVDDSQLPKDRFSAERLKGVDSTLKIQPAKLEDSAVYLCASSLRQGGPTEQFFGPGTRLTVL.